The 20 T cell receptor beta chains below were found in one sample sequenced in a study of cytomegalovirus exposure and HLA in healthy donors (dated by TCRdb to the late 2010s). The library relied on the immunoSEQ multiplex PCR assay. The multiplex PCR relied on a mix of 60 forward primers for TCR Vbeta segments and 13 reverse primers for TCR Jbeta segments. What TCRdb holds here is the immuneACCESS table cut down to in-frame rearrangements. Part of the clones is not present; checked against another copy, under half of the missing clones reflect an unresolved V gene, and the others are unexplained. The sample has about 190,000 clones on record, over 60% of them singletons. The ten largest account for around 0.99% of the sample. The sample consisted of PBMCs. The source is a woman aged 35 to 49 in good health and CMV-seronegative.

The chain joins TRBV18 to TRBJ2-7; 7 bases match TRBD1. Trimming cost V 6 bases and J 1 base; bases outside gene matches: 3. CDR1 and CDR2 from the germline V gene are KGHSH and LQKENI. This CDR3 spans 13 amino acids. For the CDR3, the DNA is TGTGCCAGCTCCCGGGACAGATCCTACGAGCAGTACGTC. Its protein is CASSRDRSYEQYV.

The gene calls are TRBV7-2 and TRBJ1-3; the match to TRBD1 covers 7 bases. After removal of 3 bases from V and 0 bases from J, the junction contained 8 bases not matched to a gene. The CDR3 spans 17 residues. From germline, CDR1 is SGHTA and CDR2 FQGNSA. CDR3 coding DNA: TGTGCCAGCAGCTTGTTCTCTGGGACAGCCTCTGGAAACACCATATATTTT. Translation: CASSLFSGTASGNTIYF.

Turning to this clone: Other DNA sequences in this specimen translate into the identical CDR3. This chain links TRBV5-1 with TRBJ2-1; 7 bases are shared with TRBD1. CDR1 and CDR2 from the germline V gene are SGHRS and YFSETQ. The CDR3 has 15 amino acids. V shed 5 bases, J shed 2 bases, and the junction held 7 bases outside the gene matches. DNA of the CDR3: TGCGCCAGCAGGACGGACAGGAGCCCCTACAATGAGCAGTTCTTC. Translated, it gives CASRTDRSPYNEQFF. Full variable domain (outside the CDR3, taken from reference TRBV5-1 and TRBJ2-1): KAGVTQTPRYLIKTRGQQVTLSCSPISGHRSVSWYQQTPGQGLQFLFEYFSETQRNKGNFPGRFSGRQFSNSRSEMNVSTLELGDSALYLCASRTDRSPYNEQFFGPGTRLTVL.

V and J are TRBV29-1 and TRBJ1-3, with 7 bases lining up with TRBD1. CDR3 length: 14 residues. The J segment lost 2 bases and the V segment lost 6 bases, leaving 7 bases of the junction unmatched. CDR1 SQVTM and CDR2 ANQGSEA come from the germline V gene. The CDR3 sequence: CSVRDRAAGNTIYF. As DNA, the CDR3 is TGCAGCGTGCGAGACAGGGCCGCTGGAAACACCATATATTTT.

The J gene is TRBJ2-7, the V gene TRBV13; 10 positions match TRBD2. This CDR3 is built from 16 residues. Germline trimming cut 0 bases from V and 3 bases from J; bases unmatched to any gene: 5. From germline, CDR1 is PRHDT and CDR2 FYEKMQ (reference sequence). CDR3 amino acids: CASSLGLAGEHYEQYV. Here the CDR3 DNA reads TGTGCCAGCAGCTTAGGTCTAGCGGGAGAGCACTACGAGCAGTACGTC.

V and J are TRBV7-8 and TRBJ2-2; perhaps TRBD2 as D (6 bases). Germline V CDR1 and CDR2: SGHVS, FQNEAQ. Trimming took 0 bases from V and 5 from J, leaving 7 bases between them. The CDR3 has 14 amino acids. The CDR3: CASSLAEGTGELFF. CDR3 DNA: TGTGCCAGCAGCTTAGCGGAGGGAACCGGGGAGCTGTTTTTT.

The gene calls are TRBV18 and TRBJ1-5; 11 nucleotides match TRBD1. The length of the CDR3 is 17 residues. The trim removed 2 bases at V and 0 bases at J, leaving 3 bases unmatched. Germline values: CDR1 KGHSH, CDR2 LQKENI. CDR3 sequence (DNA): TGTGCCAGCTCACCAGGGACAGGGGGTTATAGCAATCAGCCCCAGCATTTT. Its translation is CASSPGTGGYSNQPQHF.

The chain is built from TRBV6-5 and TRBJ1-2; no reliable D call. The CDR3 sequence is 15 residues long. Germline V gene lookup returns CDR1 MNHEY and CDR2 SVGAGI. The ends were cut back, 5 bases at V and 4 bases at J, with 17 bases in the middle. For the CDR3, the DNA is TGTGCCAGCAGTCCCTCGGATACAGCCAGCTATGGCTACACCTTC. This codes for CASSPSDTASYGYTF.

The V call is TRBV6-5, the J call TRBJ1-1; no clear D gene. The V gene's germline CDR1 is MNHEY and CDR2 SVGAGI. V lost 6 bases and J lost 4, with 18 bases in between. This CDR3 has 15 amino acids. The CDR3 spells CASSPKLPGSTEAFF. In nucleotides, the CDR3 is TGTGCCAGCAGCCCCAAACTCCCCGGGAGCACTGAAGCTTTCTTT.

The J gene is TRBJ2-1, the V gene TRBV7-9; the match to TRBD2 covers 16 bases. Germline CDR1 and CDR2: SEHNR and FQNEAQ (reference sequence). CDR3 length equals 18 residues. The V gene end was trimmed by 4 bases and the J gene end by 7 bases; junction bases not matched to a gene: 10. CDR3 bases: TGTGCCAGCAGCTACACGGGGACTAGCGGGAGGGCCCGAAATGAGCAGTTCTTC. Translating it yields CASSYTGTSGRARNEQFF.

V is TRBV5-4 and J is TRBJ1-2; 7 positions agree with TRBD1. The ends lost 2 bases at V and 1 base at J; junction bases unmatched: 5. In germline, CDR1 is SGHNT, CDR2 YYREEE (reference sequence). The CDR3 is made up of 15 amino acids. CDR3 bases: TGTGCCAGCAGCTTCGGACAGGAAGTTAACTATGGCTACACCTTC. Translated, it gives CASSFGQEVNYGYTF. Full variable domain (missing parts from reference TRBV5-4 and TRBJ1-2): ETGVTQSPTHLIKTRGQQVTLRCSSQSGHNTVSWYQQALGQGPQFIFQYYREEENGRGNFPPRFSGLQFPNYSSELNVNALELDDSALYLCASSFGQEVNYGYTFGSGTRLTVV.

V usage is TRBV14 and J usage is TRBJ1-1; D gene uncertain. Germline values: CDR1 SGHDN, CDR2 FVKESK. The CDR3 loop spans 13 amino acids. Trimming cost V 1 base and J 11 bases, with 14 bases left between them. CDR3 in amino acids: CASSQAGGYLAFF. The DNA of the CDR3 is TGTGCCAGCAGCCAAGCTGGAGGGTATTTGGCTTTCTTT.

The chain combines TRBV6-5 with TRBJ1-6; perhaps TRBD1 as D (5 bases). With 4 bases removed from V and 9 bases from J, the gap between germline ends came to 13 bases. The V gene's germline CDR1 is MNHEY and CDR2 SVGAGI. The CDR3 covers 14 residues. CDR3 sequence: CASSSGRVGSPLHF. CDR3 DNA sequence: TGTGCCAGCAGTTCCGGCAGGGTGGGTTCACCCCTCCACTTT.

Written as DNA, the CDR3 is TGCAGCGTTGTCTGGGGGGGGAGGACGGAGACCCAGTACTTC. Translation: CSVVWGGRTETQYF. The chain recombines TRBV29-1 with TRBJ2-5; 7 bases fit TRBD2. Germline V CDR1 and CDR2: SQVTM, ANQGSEA. With 4 bases clipped from V and 5 bases from J, the junction kept 10 bases outside the gene matches. CDR3 length: 14 amino acids.

This clone occurred a few times. The chain recombines TRBV27 with TRBJ2-2, with TRBD2 identical over 12 bases. V lost 7 bases and J lost 3; bases outside the gene matches: 15. This CDR3 region has 19 residues. Germline lookup yields CDR1 MNHEY and CDR2 SMNVEV (reference sequence). CDR3 nucleotide sequence: TGTGCCAGCAAGGAGACCGGGACTAGCGGGCCTTTTCACACCGGGGAGCTGTTTTTT. Translation: CASKETGTSGPFHTGELFF.

The table lists this clone with a count of one. The genes are TRBV29-1 and TRBJ2-3, with D tentatively TRBD1 (5 bases). This CDR3 is built from 14 residues. In germline, CDR1 is SQVTM, CDR2 ANQGSEA. The V end was cut by 2 bases, the J end by 1 base, with 10 bases between. CDR3 DNA: TGCAGCGTTGAAATACAGGTCCGCACAGATACGCAGTATTTT. The encoded protein is CSVEIQVRTDTQYF.

This clone came up once. V usage is TRBV10-3 and J usage is TRBJ1-5; D is ambiguous. Germline loops: CDR1 ENHRY, CDR2 SYGVKD. The CDR3 length is 15 residues. V was shortened by 3 bases and J by 1 base, with 10 bases between the two germline ends. CDR3 region: CAISEREGSNQPQHF. Written as DNA, the CDR3 is TGTGCCATCAGTGAAAGGGAGGGAAGCAATCAGCCCCAGCATTTT.

The chain uses TRBV7-9 and TRBJ1-1; 7 bases agree with TRBD1. The trim removed 6 bases at V and 1 base at J, leaving 11 bases unmatched. Germline V gene data show CDR1 as SEHNR and CDR2 as FQNEAQ (reference sequence). This CDR3 spans 16 amino acids. For the CDR3, the DNA is TGTGCCAGCAGTCAACCTCGAGGGACAGCGAACACTGAAGCTTTCTTT. Residues: CASSQPRGTANTEAFF. Complete variable domain (other parts from reference TRBV7-9 and TRBJ1-1): DTGVSQNPRHKITKRGQNVTFRCDPISEHNRLYWYRQTLGQGPEFLTYFQNEAQLEKSRLLSDRFSAERPKGSFSTLEIQRTEQGDSAMYLCASSQPRGTANTEAFFGQGTRLTVV.

The chain is built from TRBV7-3 and TRBJ2-2, with 7 bases that match TRBD2. This CDR3 is built from 16 residues. Germline-derived CDR1 and CDR2 are SGHTA and FQGTGA. Trimming took 5 bases from V and 2 from J; bases not matched to a gene: 8. CDR3 amino acids: CASSPAGTTNTGELFF. The CDR3 nucleotides read TGTGCCAGCAGCCCCGCCGGGACTACCAACACCGGGGAGCTGTTTTTT.

On this clone: An end of the junction differs from the germline gene, which may be a read error. The CDR3 DNA is TGTTCCAGCAGCTTAGCGACCGGGACAGTCGGGTACGGCTACACCTTC. It translates to CSSSLATGTVGYGYTF. The rearrangement joins TRBV7-9 to TRBJ1-2, with 7 nucleotides matching TRBD1. Germline CDR1 and CDR2: SEHNR and FQNEAQ (reference sequence). CDR3 length: 16 residues.